Each of the 4 T cell receptor beta chains below was sequenced from the same sample in a study of cytomegalovirus exposure and HLA in healthy donors. Primers included in the PCR were 60 Vbeta and 13 Jbeta primers. The data were produced by immunoSEQ multiplex PCR, yet TCRdb's version contains in-frame clones alone and is incomplete. The sample carries around 90,000 clones, around nine tenths recorded once. The sample was PBMCs. These receptors were obtained from a man aged 25 to 40 in good health and CMV-seropositive.

The chain recombines TRBV14 with TRBJ2-2; perhaps TRBD1 as D (5 bases). CDR1 and CDR2 (germline): SGHDN, FVKESK. V was pared by 4 bases and J by 5 bases, with 8 bases between. CDR3 size: 13 residues. In DNA, the CDR3 is TGTGCCAGCAGCCTCAGGGTTACCGGGGAGCTGTTTTTT. This translates into CASSLRVTGELFF.

This clone has only one observation. This chain joins TRBV4-1 and TRBJ2-5; 7 bases line up with TRBD1. The CDR3 extends over 14 amino acids. Germline trimming cut 4 bases from V and 4 bases from J; bases unmatched to any gene: 6. CDR1 is MGHRA and CDR2 is YSYEKL in the germline V gene. The chain's CDR3 is CASSLQGVSETQYF. As DNA, the CDR3 is TGCGCCAGCAGCCTTCAGGGGGTCTCAGAGACCCAGTACTTC.

The chain couples TRBV28 to TRBJ1-2; 7 bases align to TRBD1. V lost 4 bases to trimming and J lost 7 bases; unmatched junction nucleotides: 12. The CDR3 covers 15 residues. Germline V CDR1 and CDR2: MDHEN, SYDVKM. The CDR3 DNA sequence: TGTGCCAGCAGTTCCGAAATGAGGGGGCGCCGTGGCTACACCTTC. This gives the protein CASSSEMRGRRGYTF.

V is TRBV10-3 and J is TRBJ1-2, with TRBD1 matching over 7 bases. The CDR3 runs to 17 residues. Germline V CDR1 and CDR2: ENHRY, SYGVKD. J gave up 2 bases and V 6 bases, and 15 bases lay outside the gene matches. The CDR3 DNA sequence: TGTGCCATCAGCCCCGGACAGGCCTATAAGCCAAACTATGGCTACACCTTC. Its protein is CAISPGQAYKPNYGYTF.